This entry lists 17 T cell receptor beta chains sequenced from one sample in a study of cytotoxic CD8 clonotypes in ibrutinib-treated CLL. Method: immunoSEQ multiplex PCR; TCRdb's copy keeps in-frame clones and lacks some. The repertoire has roughly 30,000 clones, 76% of them found once; the top ten carry roughly 50%. The starting material was PBMCs, obtained after 36 months of ibrutinib treatment. These receptors came from a human donor with chronic lymphocytic leukemia.

This chain connects TRBV19 to TRBJ1-4, with 7 nucleotides matching TRBD1. With V trimmed by 6 bases and J by 8 bases, 18 bases remained unmatched. This CDR3 region has 17 residues. Per the germline V gene, CDR1 is LNHDA and CDR2 is SQIVND (reference sequence). The CDR3 sequence is CASRPGGVGAGGEKLFF. The DNA for the CDR3 is TGTGCCAGTAGGCCCGGTGGAGTAGGGGCAGGGGGAGAAAAACTGTTTTTT.

The V gene is TRBV4-3, the J gene TRBJ2-1; D not resolved. The CDR3 sequence is 13 residues long. V was clipped by 0 bases and J by 8 bases, with 8 bases between them. Looked up from germline, CDR1 is LGHNA and CDR2 is YSLEER. This CDR3 reads CASSQDARYEQFF. Here the CDR3 DNA reads TGCGCCAGCAGCCAAGATGCGAGATATGAGCAGTTCTTC.

This clone was counted a few times. The chain combines TRBV9 with TRBJ2-7; D perhaps matches TRBD2 (6 bases). There are 13 residues in the CDR3. From germline, CDR1 is SGDLS and CDR2 YYNGEE. The V end lost 4 bases, the J end lost 6 bases, and 14 bases lay between the germline ends. CDR3 in amino acids: CASSSGLLGEQYF. DNA of the CDR3: TGTGCCAGCAGCTCGGGACTGTTGGGCGAGCAGTACTTC.

The genes are TRBV7-9 and TRBJ1-2, with D possibly TRBD1 on 5 matching bases. This CDR3 region has 13 residues. Looked up from germline, CDR1 is SEHNR and CDR2 is FQNEAQ (reference sequence). With 6 bases removed from V and 3 bases from J, the gap between germline ends came to 11 bases. CDR3 residues: CASSPDSDYGYTF. CDR3 nucleotide sequence: TGTGCCAGCAGTCCCGACAGCGACTATGGCTACACCTTC.

This chain joins TRBV2 and TRBJ1-1; D is unresolved. Germline CDR1 is SNHLY and CDR2 is FYNNEI. The CDR3 has 12 residues. The V end lost 3 bases, the J end lost 1 base, and 3 bases lay between the germline ends. CDR3 coding DNA: TGTGCCAGCAGTGACAGGAACACTGAAGCTTTCTTT. This sequence encodes CASSDRNTEAFF.

This clone was seen a few times. The chain uses TRBV19 and TRBJ1-2; unclear D gene. The CDR3 is 14 residues long. In germline, CDR1 is LNHDA, CDR2 SQIVND (reference sequence). The V end was cut by 3 bases, the J end by 0 bases, with 8 bases between. The CDR3 here is CASSMGGANYGYTF. In DNA form, the CDR3 reads TGTGCCAGTAGTATGGGCGGGGCTAACTATGGCTACACCTTC.

In its sample, this clone was seen once. The CDR3: CASSLRGGSQPQHF. Here the CDR3 DNA reads TGCGCCAGCAGCTTGAGGGGGGGCAGTCAGCCCCAGCATTTT. The chain combines TRBV5-1 with TRBJ1-5, with D perhaps matching TRBD1 (6 bases). CDR1 and CDR2 (germline): SGHRS, YFSETQ. V lost 1 base and J 6 bases, leaving 11 bases between the germline ends. This CDR3 is built from 14 residues. Looking up the rest from reference TRBV5-1 and TRBJ1-5 gives the full variable domain: KAGVTQTPRYLIKTRGQQVTLSCSPISGHRSVSWYQQTPGQGLQFLFEYFSETQRNKGNFPGRFSGRQFSNSRSEMNVSTLELGDSALYLCASSLRGGSQPQHFGDGTRLSIL.

The V gene is TRBV4-3, the J gene TRBJ2-2; D not resolved. Trimming left V 1 base short and J 7 bases short, with 7 bases between. The CDR3 is 13 amino acids. Per the germline V gene, CDR1 is LGHNA and CDR2 is YSLEER. CDR3: CASSQGGYGELFF. The CDR3 coding sequence is TGCGCCAGCAGCCAAGGGGGTTACGGGGAGCTGTTTTTT.

The rearrangement uses TRBV6-5 and TRBJ1-5, with D maybe TRBD1 (5 bases). CDR3 size: 15 residues. CDR1 is MNHEY and CDR2 is SVGAGI in the germline V gene. V was clipped by 3 bases and J by 4 bases, with 13 bases between them. The CDR3 region is CASSYSRGSNQPQHF. CDR3 nucleotide sequence: TGTGCCAGCAGTTATTCTCGGGGGTCTAATCAGCCCCAGCATTTT.

The CDR3 sequence is CASSSTGPELTDTQYF. CDR3 nucleotide sequence: TGCGCCAGCAGCTCAACGGGACCAGAACTCACAGATACGCAGTATTTT. The chain is built from TRBV5-1 and TRBJ2-3; TRBD1 or TRBD2 may be the D gene (5 bases each). The CDR3 runs 16 residues. Trimming took 3 bases from V and 2 from J, leaving 16 bases between them. CDR1 and CDR2 (germline): SGHRS, YFSETQ.

The gene calls are TRBV7-3 and TRBJ1-1, with TRBD1 identical over 10 bases. From germline, CDR1 is SGHTA and CDR2 FQGTGA. The CDR3 covers 17 residues. With V trimmed by 3 bases and J by 1 base, 8 bases remained unmatched. CDR3 in amino acids: CASSFAGTGAANTEAFF. DNA for the CDR3: TGTGCCAGCAGCTTCGCCGGGACAGGGGCAGCGAACACTGAAGCTTTCTTT.

The chain links TRBV9 to TRBJ1-3; D gene unclear. Germline CDR1 and CDR2: SGDLS and YYNGEE. With 1 base removed from V and 0 bases from J, the gap between germline ends came to 14 bases. CDR3 size: 17 residues. The CDR3 DNA sequence: TGTGCCAGCAGCGTAACTTATAGTGGACGCTCTGGAAACACCATATATTTT. Its translation: CASSVTYSGRSGNTIYF.

J is TRBJ1-2 and V is TRBV14, with TRBD1 as a possible D gene (6 bases). The CDR3 length is 15 residues. Per the germline V gene, CDR1 is SGHDN and CDR2 is FVKESK. Trimming shortened V by 2 bases and J by 8 bases, and 18 bases separated the two germline ends. CDR3: CASSQNPGTPDGYTF. The CDR3 DNA reads as TGTGCCAGCAGCCAAAACCCCGGGACACCCGACGGCTACACCTTC.

J is TRBJ2-3 and V is TRBV4-1; TRBD2 matches 12 bases. CDR1 and CDR2 from the germline V gene are MGHRA and YSYEKL. V dropped 0 bases and J dropped 6; count of bases not matched to a gene: 10. There are 18 residues in the CDR3. The CDR3 reads CASSQDLLAGGMRDTQYF. CDR3 sequence (DNA): TGCGCCAGCAGCCAAGACCTGCTAGCGGGGGGGATGAGGGATACGCAGTATTTT.

The chain joins TRBV5-1 to TRBJ1-1; D call uncertain. Germline assignment: CDR1 SGHRS and CDR2 YFSETQ. Trimming stripped 0 bases from V and 0 bases from J, with 6 bases between. This CDR3 comprises 14 residues. In DNA form, the CDR3 reads TGCGCCAGCAGCTTGGGTTCCATGAACACTGAAGCTTTCTTT. Translation: CASSLGSMNTEAFF. Together with reference TRBV5-1 and TRBJ1-1, the CDR3 gives the full variable domain: KAGVTQTPRYLIKTRGQQVTLSCSPISGHRSVSWYQQTPGQGLQFLFEYFSETQRNKGNFPGRFSGRQFSNSRSEMNVSTLELGDSALYLCASSLGSMNTEAFFGQGTRLTVV.

The chain has TRBV9 and TRBJ2-7; D may be TRBD1 (5 bases). The germline CDR1 and CDR2 sequences are SGDLS and YYNGEE. The CDR3 runs 13 residues. Trimming cost V 0 bases and J 5 bases, with 9 bases left between them. The CDR3 nucleotides read TGTGCCAGCAGCGTAGGTCCAGGGCACGAGCAGTACTTC. Translating gives CASSVGPGHEQYF.

The V call is TRBV30, the J call TRBJ2-7; 11 bases agree with TRBD2. CDR3 length: 13 amino acids. Unmatched junction bases numbered 5, after V lost 8 bases and J lost 2 bases. CDR1 and CDR2 from the germline V gene are GTSNPN and SVGIG (reference sequence). CDR3 region: CASRLAGTYEQYF. The CDR3 DNA sequence: TGTGCCAGTCGACTAGCGGGGACCTACGAGCAGTACTTC.